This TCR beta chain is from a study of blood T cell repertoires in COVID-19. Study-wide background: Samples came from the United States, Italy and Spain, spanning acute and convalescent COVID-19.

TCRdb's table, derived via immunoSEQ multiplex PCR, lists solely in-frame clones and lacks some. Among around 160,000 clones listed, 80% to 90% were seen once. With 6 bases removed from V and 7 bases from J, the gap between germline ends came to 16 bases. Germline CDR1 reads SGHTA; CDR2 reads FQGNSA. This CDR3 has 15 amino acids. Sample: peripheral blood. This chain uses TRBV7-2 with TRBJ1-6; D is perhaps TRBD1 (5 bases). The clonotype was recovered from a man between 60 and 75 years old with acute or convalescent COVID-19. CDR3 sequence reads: CASRPPGGGNSPLHF. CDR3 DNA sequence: TGTGCCAGCAGACCTCCCGGGGGGGGGAATTCACCCCTCCACTTT.